This TCR beta chain stems from a study of STAT5B mutations in CD4+ large granular lymphocyte leukemia. Study-wide findings and caveats: Patient CD4-sorted repertoires stayed more clonal than healthy ones after leukemic-clone removal. No patients shared main leukemic clonotypes, though roughly 25% appeared at low frequency elsewhere.

The assay was run at survey level. Under the authors' procedure: Lowest detectable productive clonotype frequency was 2.59 x 10-5. Repertoires were generated with immunoSEQ multiplex PCR, while TCRdb's copy carries only in-frame clones and drops some. V and J calls and clone size follow that table, whereas D and trimming were derived from the DNA. The sample shows roughly 32,000 clones, roughly 70% of them seen only once. To note about this clone: Its antigen is undetermined.

Germline V CDR1 and CDR2: SGHRS, YFSETQ. J gave up 4 bases and V 4 bases, and 6 bases lay outside the gene matches. The CDR3 covers 14 residues. Sequenced: CD4+ T cells from blood buffy coats. The source is a human donor in good health. The chain joins TRBV5-1 to TRBJ2-7; 9 bases line up with TRBD1. The CDR3 loop reads CASSNGQGIYEQYF. In nucleotides, the CDR3 is TGCGCCAGCAGCAACGGACAGGGGATTTACGAGCAGTACTTC.